These 8 T cell receptor beta chains share one sample of origin, sequenced in a study of T cells in Graves' hyperthyroidism and ophthalmopathy. TCR beta CDR3 sequences were amplified from RNA transcripts. Initially, a first-round RT-PCR of the TCR CDR3 employed the HTBI primer set. TCRdb ran MiXCR on the multiplex PCR reads and lists one entry per CDR3 protein. The repertoire holds 300,000 to 450,000 distinct CDR3 sequences, with approximately 18% as singletons. The sequencing input was blood. The source is a woman between 40 and 50 years old with Graves' ophthalmopathy.

The rearrangement joins TRBV12-3 or TRBV12-4 to TRBJ1-1; no clear D gene. The CDR3 spans 15 residues. Trimming stripped 3 bases from V and 0 bases from J, with 11 bases between. The CDR3 spells CASSLERAVNTEAFF. The CDR3 DNA reads TGTGCCAGCAGTTTGGAGAGGGCGGTGAACACTGAAGCTTTCTTT.

There are many counts of this clonotype. The chain is built from TRBV6-5 and TRBJ1-5; the match to TRBD1 covers 8 bases. V dropped 5 bases and J dropped 5; count of bases not matched to a gene: 5. The CDR3 has 14 residues. CDR1 is MNHEY, CDR2 SVGAGI, per germline. The CDR3 DNA sequence: TGTGCCAGCAGTCCCAGACAGGGGTATCAGCCCCAGCATTTT. Protein sequence: CASSPRQGYQPQHF.

This clonotype was recorded at least ten times. The rearrangement joins TRBV30 to TRBJ2-7; unclear D gene. This CDR3 has 9 amino acids. Germline V gene data show CDR1 as GTSNPN and CDR2 as SVGIG (reference sequence). The ends were cut back, 5 bases at V and 8 bases at J, with 7 bases in the middle. The CDR3 sequence: CAWYVQQYF. The CDR3 DNA reads as TGTGCCTGGTACGTCCAGCAGTACTTC.

This clonotype was counted many times. This chain joins TRBV20-1 and TRBJ2-7; TRBD1 is a possible D gene (9 bases). The CDR3 has 13 residues. The V gene's germline CDR1 is DFQATT and CDR2 SNEGSKA (reference sequence). Trimming shortened V by 7 bases and J by 3 bases, and 16 bases separated the two germline ends. The CDR3 DNA reads TGCAGTGTAGCGGGACAGGGCGTCTACGAGCAGTACTTC. Its protein product is CSVAGQGVYEQYF.

The rearrangement uses TRBV9 and TRBJ2-7; 8 bases agree with TRBD2. The germline gives CDR1 SGDLS, CDR2 YYNGEE. V lost 3 bases to trimming and J lost 4 bases; unmatched junction nucleotides: 9. This CDR3 comprises 15 residues. The CDR3 coding sequence is TGTGCCAGCAGCGCAGATAGCGGGATTGGGTACGAGCAGTACTTC. It translates to CASSADSGIGYEQYF.

Here the CDR3 reads CASSTSGSGSFSYEQYF. The DNA of the CDR3 is TGCGCCAGCAGCACTAGCGGGAGTGGCAGTTTTTCCTACGAGCAGTACTTC. This sequence joins TRBV5-1 and TRBJ2-7, with 11 bases that match TRBD2. The germline V gene has CDR1 SGHRS and CDR2 YFSETQ. Germline trimming cut 4 bases from V and 1 base from J; bases unmatched to any gene: 10. The CDR3 length is 17 residues.

This clonotype was observed at least ten times. This chain links TRBV15 with TRBJ2-7; D remains ambiguous. Germline CDR1 and CDR2: LNHNV and YYDKDF (reference sequence). CDR3 size: 13 residues. V lost 2 bases and J 4 bases, leaving 9 bases between the germline ends. The CDR3 reads CATSRNVLYEQYF. CDR3 coding DNA: TGTGCCACCAGCAGAAACGTTCTGTACGAGCAGTACTTC.

This chain connects TRBV4-2 to TRBJ1-1; 10 nucleotides line up with TRBD1. J was trimmed by 6 bases and V by 5 bases; bases with no gene match: 6. Germline V gene data show CDR1 as LGHNA and CDR2 as YNFKEQ. The CDR3 is 14 amino acids. CDR3 DNA sequence: TGTGCCAGCAGCGCCTGGGACAGGGGCCCTGAAGCTTTCTTT. This translates into CASSAWDRGPEAFF.